This T cell receptor beta chain comes out of a study of beta chain features in type 1 diabetes. Study-wide findings and caveats: In every one of the four CD4+ subsets, TCRB CDR3s were moderately but significantly shorter in Type 1 diabetes patients. A potential influence of HLA type upon TCRB rearrangement remained unresolved herein.

What was sequenced were expressed TCRB transcripts, since all of the isolated RNA had been reverse transcribed. Assay: immunoSEQ multiplex PCR; the TCRdb copy retains only in-frame clones and omits some. The sample has approximately 400,000 clones; around 15% are singletons. This clone was found a few times. The antigen is unknown. This CDR3 has 15 amino acids. Germline V gene lookup returns CDR1 MDHEN and CDR2 SYDVKM. V trimming: 4 bases; J trimming: 8 bases; junction bases outside the gene matches: 10. The V gene is TRBV28, the J gene TRBJ1-2, with 10 bases lining up with TRBD1. Sequencing was carried out using naive CD4+ T cells from blood. The sequence was collected from a woman aged 18-30 years in good health. For the CDR3, the DNA is TGTGCCAGCAGTTCCGACAGGGGGCGGACTAGGGGCTACACCTTC. It encodes CASSSDRGRTRGYTF.